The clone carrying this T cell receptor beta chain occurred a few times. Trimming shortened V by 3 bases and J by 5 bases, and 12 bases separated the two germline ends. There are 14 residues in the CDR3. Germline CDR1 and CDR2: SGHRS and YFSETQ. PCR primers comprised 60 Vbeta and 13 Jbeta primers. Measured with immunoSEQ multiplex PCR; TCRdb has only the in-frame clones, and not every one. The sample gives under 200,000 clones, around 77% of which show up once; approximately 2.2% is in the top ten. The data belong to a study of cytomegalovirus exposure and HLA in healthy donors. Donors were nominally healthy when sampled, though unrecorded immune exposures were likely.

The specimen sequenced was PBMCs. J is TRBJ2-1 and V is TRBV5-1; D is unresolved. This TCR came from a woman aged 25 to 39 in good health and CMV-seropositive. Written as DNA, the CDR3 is TGCGCCAGCAGCTGGTACTCCCCCGACAATGAGCAGTTCTTC. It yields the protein CASSWYSPDNEQFF.